This entry concerns a single T cell receptor (beta chain). Patients of the Seattle cohort, enrolled during active infection, were followed longitudinally. The data were obtained in a study of blood T cell repertoires in COVID-19. Study background: In each case, the material was cDNA or gDNA derived from T cells, B-cell-depleted T cells, or PBMCs.

Methods used by the authors: Reference gene primer amplification gave nucleated cell count estimates. Produced via immunoSEQ multiplex PCR; TCRdb's table is partial and in-frame only. The DNA gave D and trimming, while V, J and clone size come from that table. The sample includes roughly 62,000 clones, over 80% of them seen just once. The TCR was taken from a man under 40 with COVID-19, enrolled during active disease. Sequencing input: peripheral blood.

The chain's CDR3 is CASSRTEGEQFF. The DNA for the CDR3 is TGTGCCAGCAGCCGTACGGAGGGTGAGCAGTTCTTC. The rearrangement joins TRBV7-8 to TRBJ2-1; weak D call: TRBD2 (6 bases). Germline-derived CDR1 and CDR2 are SGHVS and FQNEAQ. The CDR3 consists of 12 residues. Trimming cost V 5 bases and J 9 bases, with 11 bases left between them.